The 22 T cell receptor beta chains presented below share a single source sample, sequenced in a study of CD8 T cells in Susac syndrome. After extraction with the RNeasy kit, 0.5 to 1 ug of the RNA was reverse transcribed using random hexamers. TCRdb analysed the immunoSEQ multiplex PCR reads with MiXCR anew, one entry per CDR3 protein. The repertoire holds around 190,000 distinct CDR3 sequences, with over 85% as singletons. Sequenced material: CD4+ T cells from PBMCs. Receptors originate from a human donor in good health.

CDR3 DNA sequence: TGTGCCAGCAGTAACCCACCCAATGAGCAGTTCTTC. It translates to CASSNPPNEQFF. This sequence joins TRBV3-1 and TRBJ2-1; D remains ambiguous. The CDR3 has 12 amino acids. Germline V gene sequence: CDR1 LGHDT, CDR2 YNNKEL (reference sequence). The V end lost 6 bases, the J end lost 6 bases, and 9 bases lay between the germline ends.

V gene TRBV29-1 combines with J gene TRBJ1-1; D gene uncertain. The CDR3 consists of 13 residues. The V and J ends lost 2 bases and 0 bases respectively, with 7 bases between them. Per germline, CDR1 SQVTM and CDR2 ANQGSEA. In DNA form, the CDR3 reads TGCAGCGTTGAAAAGAGCATGAACACTGAAGCTTTCTTT. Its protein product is CSVEKSMNTEAFF.

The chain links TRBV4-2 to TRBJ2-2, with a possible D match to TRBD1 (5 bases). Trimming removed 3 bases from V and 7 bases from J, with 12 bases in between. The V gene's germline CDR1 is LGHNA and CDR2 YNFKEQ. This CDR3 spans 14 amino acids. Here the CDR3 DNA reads TGTGCCAGCAGCCATTTCAGCAGGGACGGGGAGCTGTTTTTT. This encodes CASSHFSRDGELFF.

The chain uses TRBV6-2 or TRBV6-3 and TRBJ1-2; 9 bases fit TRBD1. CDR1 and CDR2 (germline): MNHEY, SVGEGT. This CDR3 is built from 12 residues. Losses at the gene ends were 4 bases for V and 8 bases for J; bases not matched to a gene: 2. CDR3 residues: CASSWTGEGYTF. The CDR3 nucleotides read TGTGCCAGCAGTTGGACAGGGGAAGGCTACACCTTC.

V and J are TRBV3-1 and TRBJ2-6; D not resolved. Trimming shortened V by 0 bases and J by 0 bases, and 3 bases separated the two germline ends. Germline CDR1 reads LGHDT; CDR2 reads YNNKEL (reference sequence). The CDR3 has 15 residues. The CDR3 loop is CASSQDFSGANVLTF. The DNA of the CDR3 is TGTGCCAGCAGCCAAGACTTCTCTGGGGCCAACGTCCTGACTTTC. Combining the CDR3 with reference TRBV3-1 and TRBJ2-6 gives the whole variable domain DTAVSQTPKYLVTQMGNDKSIKCEQNLGHDTMYWYKQDSKKFLKIMFSYNNKELIINETVPNRFSPKSPDKAHLNLHINSLELGDSAVYFCASSQDFSGANVLTFGAGSRLTVL.

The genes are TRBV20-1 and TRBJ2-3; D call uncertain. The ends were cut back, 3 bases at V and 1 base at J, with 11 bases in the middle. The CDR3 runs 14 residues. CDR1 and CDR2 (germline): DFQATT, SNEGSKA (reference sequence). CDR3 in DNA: TGCAGTGCTAGGTCCCTGACTGGCACAGATACGCAGTATTTT. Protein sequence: CSARSLTGTDTQYF.

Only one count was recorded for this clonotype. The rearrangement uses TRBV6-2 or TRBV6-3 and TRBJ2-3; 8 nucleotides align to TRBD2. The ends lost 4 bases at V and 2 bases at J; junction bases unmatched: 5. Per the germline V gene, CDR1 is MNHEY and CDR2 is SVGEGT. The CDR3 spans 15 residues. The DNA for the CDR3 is TGTGCCAGCAGTTCCAGGACTAGCAACACAGATACGCAGTATTTT. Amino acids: CASSSRTSNTDTQYF.

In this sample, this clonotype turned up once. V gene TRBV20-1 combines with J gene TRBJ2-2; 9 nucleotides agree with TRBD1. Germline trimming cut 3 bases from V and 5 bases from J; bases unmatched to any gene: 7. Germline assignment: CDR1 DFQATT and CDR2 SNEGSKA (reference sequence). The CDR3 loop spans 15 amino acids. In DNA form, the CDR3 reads TGCAGTGCTAGCGCCGGACAGGGGTTTACCGGGGAGCTGTTTTTT. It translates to CSASAGQGFTGELFF.

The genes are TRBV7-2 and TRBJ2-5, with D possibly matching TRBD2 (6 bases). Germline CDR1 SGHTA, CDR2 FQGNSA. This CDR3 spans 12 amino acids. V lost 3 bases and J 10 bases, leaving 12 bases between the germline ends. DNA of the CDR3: TGTGCCAGCAGCTTCGCGGGACCGGACCAGTACTTC. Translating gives CASSFAGPDQYF.

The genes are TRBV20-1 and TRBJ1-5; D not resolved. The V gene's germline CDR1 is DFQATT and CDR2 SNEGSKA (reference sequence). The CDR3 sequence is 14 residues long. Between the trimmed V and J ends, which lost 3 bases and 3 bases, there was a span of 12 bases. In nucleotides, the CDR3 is TGCAGTGCTAGGACAAAAGGGTTCAATCAGCCCCAGCATTTT. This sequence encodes CSARTKGFNQPQHF.

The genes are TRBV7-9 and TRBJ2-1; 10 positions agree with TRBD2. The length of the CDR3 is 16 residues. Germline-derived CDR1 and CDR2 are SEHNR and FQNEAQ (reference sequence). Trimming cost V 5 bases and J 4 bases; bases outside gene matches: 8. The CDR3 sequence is CASSPLAGVGYNEQFF. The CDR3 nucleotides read TGTGCCAGCAGCCCCCTAGCGGGAGTAGGGTACAATGAGCAGTTCTTC. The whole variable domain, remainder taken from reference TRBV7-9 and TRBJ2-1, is DTGVSQNPRHKITKRGQNVTFRCDPISEHNRLYWYRQTLGQGPEFLTYFQNEAQLEKSRLLSDRFSAERPKGSFSTLEIQRTEQGDSAMYLCASSPLAGVGYNEQFFGPGTRLTVL.

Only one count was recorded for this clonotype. The CDR3 bases are TGTGCCAGCAGCGGTGGACGGGCCTATGGCTACACCTTC. This encodes CASSGGRAYGYTF. This chain uses TRBV5-4 with TRBJ1-2; D unresolved. The CDR3 extends over 13 amino acids. Germline assignment: CDR1 SGHNT and CDR2 YYREEE (reference sequence). Trimming stripped 4 bases from V and 4 bases from J, with 11 bases between.

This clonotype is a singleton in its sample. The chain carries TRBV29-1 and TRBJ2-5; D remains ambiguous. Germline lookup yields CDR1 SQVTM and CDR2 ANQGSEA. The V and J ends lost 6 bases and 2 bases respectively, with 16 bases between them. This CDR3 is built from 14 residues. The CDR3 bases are TGCAGCGTGTCTCGGACGGCAGCTCAAGAGACCCAGTACTTC. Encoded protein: CSVSRTAAQETQYF.

In DNA form, the CDR3 reads TGTGCCAGCAGCCAATTGTGGGGCGAGCAGTACTTC. Translation gives CASSQLWGEQYF. The V and J genes are TRBV14 and TRBJ2-7; D is unclear. There are 12 residues in the CDR3. The V end lost 2 bases, the J end lost 6 bases, and 8 bases lay between the germline ends. Germline CDR1 and CDR2: SGHDN and FVKESK.

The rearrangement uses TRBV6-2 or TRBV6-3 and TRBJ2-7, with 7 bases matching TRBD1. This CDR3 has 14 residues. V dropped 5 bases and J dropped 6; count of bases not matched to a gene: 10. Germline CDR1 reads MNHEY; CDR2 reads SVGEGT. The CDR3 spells CASSTGQELREQYF. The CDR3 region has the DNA TGTGCCAGCAGTACCGGACAGGAACTACGCGAGCAGTACTTC.

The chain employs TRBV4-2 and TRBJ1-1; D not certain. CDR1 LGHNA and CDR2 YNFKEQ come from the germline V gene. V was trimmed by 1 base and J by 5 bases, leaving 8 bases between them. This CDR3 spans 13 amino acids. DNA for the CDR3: TGTGCCAGCAGCCAAGGTGAAAGGACTGAAGCTTTCTTT. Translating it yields CASSQGERTEAFF.

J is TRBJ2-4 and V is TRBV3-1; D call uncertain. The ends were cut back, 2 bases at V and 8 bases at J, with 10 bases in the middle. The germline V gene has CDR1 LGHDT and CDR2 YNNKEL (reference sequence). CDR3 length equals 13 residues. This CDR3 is CASSQSLRDIQYF. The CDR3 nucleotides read TGTGCCAGCAGCCAATCTCTACGGGACATTCAGTACTTC. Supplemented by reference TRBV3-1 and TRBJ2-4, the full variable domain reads DTAVSQTPKYLVTQMGNDKSIKCEQNLGHDTMYWYKQDSKKFLKIMFSYNNKELIINETVPNRFSPKSPDKAHLNLHINSLELGDSAVYFCASSQSLRDIQYFGAGTRLSVL.

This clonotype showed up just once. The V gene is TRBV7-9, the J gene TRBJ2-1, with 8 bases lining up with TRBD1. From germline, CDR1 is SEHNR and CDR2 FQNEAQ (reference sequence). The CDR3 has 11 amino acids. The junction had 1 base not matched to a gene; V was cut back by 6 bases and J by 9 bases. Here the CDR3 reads CASRQGGEQFF. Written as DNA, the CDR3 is TGTGCCAGCAGACAGGGGGGTGAGCAGTTCTTC.

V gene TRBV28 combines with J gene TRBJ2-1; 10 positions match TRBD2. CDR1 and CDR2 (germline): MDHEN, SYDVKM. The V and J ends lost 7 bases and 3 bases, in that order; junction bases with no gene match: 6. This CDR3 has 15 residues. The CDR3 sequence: CASTLSGRNYNEQFF. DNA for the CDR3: TGTGCCAGCACCCTTAGCGGGAGGAACTACAATGAGCAGTTCTTC.

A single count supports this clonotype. The CDR3 loop reads CASSSPAAGEGNEQFF. CDR3 in DNA: TGTGCCAGCAGTTCCCCGGCAGCGGGAGAGGGCAATGAGCAGTTCTTC. The rearrangement uses TRBV27 and TRBJ2-1; 8 positions match TRBD2. CDR1 and CDR2 from the germline V gene are MNHEY and SMNVEV (reference sequence). The length of the CDR3 is 16 residues. The V segment lost 4 bases and the J segment 6 bases; nucleotides outside the gene matches: 11.

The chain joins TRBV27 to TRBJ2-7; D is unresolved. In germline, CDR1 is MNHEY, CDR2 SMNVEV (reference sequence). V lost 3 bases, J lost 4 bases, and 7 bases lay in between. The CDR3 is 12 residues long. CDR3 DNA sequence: TGTGCCAGCAGTTTTCCAGGATACGAGCAGTACTTC. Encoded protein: CASSFPGYEQYF.

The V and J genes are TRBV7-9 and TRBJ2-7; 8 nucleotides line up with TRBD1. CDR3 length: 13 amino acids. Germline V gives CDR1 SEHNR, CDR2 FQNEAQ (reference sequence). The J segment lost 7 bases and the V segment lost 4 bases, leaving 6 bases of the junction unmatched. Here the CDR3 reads CASSSGQGLEQYF. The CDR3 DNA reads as TGTGCCAGCAGCTCCGGACAGGGCTTGGAGCAGTACTTC.